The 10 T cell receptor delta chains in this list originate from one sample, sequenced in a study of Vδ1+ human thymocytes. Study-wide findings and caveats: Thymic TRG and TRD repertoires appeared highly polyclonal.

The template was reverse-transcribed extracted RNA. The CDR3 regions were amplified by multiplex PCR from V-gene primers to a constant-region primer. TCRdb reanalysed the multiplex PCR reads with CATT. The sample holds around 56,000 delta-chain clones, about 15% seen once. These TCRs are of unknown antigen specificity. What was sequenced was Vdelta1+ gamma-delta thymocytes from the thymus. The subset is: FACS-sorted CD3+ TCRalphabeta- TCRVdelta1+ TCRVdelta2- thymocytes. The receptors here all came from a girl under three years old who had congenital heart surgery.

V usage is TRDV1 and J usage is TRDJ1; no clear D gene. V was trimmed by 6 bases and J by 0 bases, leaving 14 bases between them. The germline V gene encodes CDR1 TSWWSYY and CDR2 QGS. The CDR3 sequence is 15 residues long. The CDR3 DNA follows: TGTGCTCTTGGAGGCCCCTTTGCCTACACCGATAAACTCATCTTT. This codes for CALGGPFAYTDKLIF.

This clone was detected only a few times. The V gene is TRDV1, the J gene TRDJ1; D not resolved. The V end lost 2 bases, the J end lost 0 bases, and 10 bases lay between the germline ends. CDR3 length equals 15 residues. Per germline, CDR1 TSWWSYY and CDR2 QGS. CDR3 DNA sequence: TGTGCTCTTGGGGAAAAGGCGCGGGACACCGATAAACTCATCTTT. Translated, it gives CALGEKARDTDKLIF.

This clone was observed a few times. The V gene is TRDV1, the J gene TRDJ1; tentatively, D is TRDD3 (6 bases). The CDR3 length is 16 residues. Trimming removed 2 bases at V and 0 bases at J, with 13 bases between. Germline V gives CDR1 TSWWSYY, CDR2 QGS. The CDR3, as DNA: TGTGCTCTTGGGGAAACGGGGGGGGGACACACCGATAAACTCATCTTT. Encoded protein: CALGETGGGHTDKLIF.

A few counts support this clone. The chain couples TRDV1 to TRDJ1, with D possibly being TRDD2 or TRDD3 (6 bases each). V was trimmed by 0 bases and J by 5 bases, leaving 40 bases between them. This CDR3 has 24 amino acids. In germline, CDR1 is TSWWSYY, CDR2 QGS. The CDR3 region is CALGELVPKTGINGPGVIKDKLIF. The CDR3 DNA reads TGTGCTCTTGGGGAACTGGTTCCTAAGACCGGGATAAATGGCCCCGGGGTGATAAAGGATAAACTCATCTTT.

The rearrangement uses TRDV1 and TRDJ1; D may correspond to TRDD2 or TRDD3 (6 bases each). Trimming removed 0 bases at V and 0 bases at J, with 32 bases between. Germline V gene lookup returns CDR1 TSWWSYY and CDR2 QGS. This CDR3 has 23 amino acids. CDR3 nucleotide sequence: TGTGCTCTTGGGGAACTAATGGCTCCTTCCGGGTCCTCAGGGGGGAAGTACACCGATAAACTCATCTTT. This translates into CALGELMAPSGSSGGKYTDKLIF.

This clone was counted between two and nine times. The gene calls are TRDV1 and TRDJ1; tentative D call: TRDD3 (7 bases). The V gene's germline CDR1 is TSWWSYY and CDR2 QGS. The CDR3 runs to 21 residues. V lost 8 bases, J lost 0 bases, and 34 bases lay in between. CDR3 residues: CALSFLSGYASVSRYTDKLIF. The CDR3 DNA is TGTGCTCTTTCGTTCCTATCTGGATACGCGTCGGTCTCCCGGTACACCGATAAACTCATCTTT.

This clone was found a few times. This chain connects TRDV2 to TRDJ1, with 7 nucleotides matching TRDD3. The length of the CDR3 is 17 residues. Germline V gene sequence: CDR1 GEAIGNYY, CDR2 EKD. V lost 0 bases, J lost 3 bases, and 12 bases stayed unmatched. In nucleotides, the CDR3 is TGTGCCTGTGACACCGAGCTGGACTGGGGTCGACCCGATAAACTCATCTTT. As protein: CACDTELDWGRPDKLIF.

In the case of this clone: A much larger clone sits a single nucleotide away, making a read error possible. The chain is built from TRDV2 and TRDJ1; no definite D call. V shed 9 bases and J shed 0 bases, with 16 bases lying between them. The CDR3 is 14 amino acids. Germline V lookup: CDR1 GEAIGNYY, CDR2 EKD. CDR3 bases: TGTGCCGACGTGACTGAACCGTACACCGATAAACTCATCTTT. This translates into CADVTEPYTDKLIF.

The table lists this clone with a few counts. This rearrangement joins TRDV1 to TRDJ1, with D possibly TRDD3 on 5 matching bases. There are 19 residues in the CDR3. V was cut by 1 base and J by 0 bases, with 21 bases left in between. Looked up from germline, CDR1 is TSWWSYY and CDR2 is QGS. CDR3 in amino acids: CALGEPIQATGPYTDKLIF. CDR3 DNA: TGTGCTCTTGGGGAACCAATCCAAGCGACTGGCCCGTACACCGATAAACTCATCTTT.

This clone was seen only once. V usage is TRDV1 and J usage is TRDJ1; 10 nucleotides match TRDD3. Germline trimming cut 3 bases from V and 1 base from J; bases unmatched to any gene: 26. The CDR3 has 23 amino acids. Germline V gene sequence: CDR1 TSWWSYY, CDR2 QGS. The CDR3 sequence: CALGDLGLPMNWGIPPRTDKLIF. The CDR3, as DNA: TGTGCTCTTGGGGACCTAGGCCTTCCTATGAACTGGGGGATCCCCCCTCGCACCGATAAACTCATCTTT.